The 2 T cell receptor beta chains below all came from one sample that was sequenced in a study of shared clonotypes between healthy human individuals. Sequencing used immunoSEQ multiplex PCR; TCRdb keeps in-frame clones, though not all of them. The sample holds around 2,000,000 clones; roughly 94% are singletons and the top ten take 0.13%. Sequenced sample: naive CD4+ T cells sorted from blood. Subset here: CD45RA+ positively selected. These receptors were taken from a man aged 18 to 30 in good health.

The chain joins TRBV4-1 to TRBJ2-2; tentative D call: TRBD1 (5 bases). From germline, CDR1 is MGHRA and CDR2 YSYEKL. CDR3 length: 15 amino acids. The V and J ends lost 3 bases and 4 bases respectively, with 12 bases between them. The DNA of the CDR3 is TGCGCCAGCAGCCAGGACATCCCCGCCACCGGGGAGCTGTTTTTT. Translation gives CASSQDIPATGELFF.

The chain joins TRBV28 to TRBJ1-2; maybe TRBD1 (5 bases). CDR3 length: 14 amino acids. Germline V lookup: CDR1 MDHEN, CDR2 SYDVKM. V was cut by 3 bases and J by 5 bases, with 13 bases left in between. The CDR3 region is CASSLIGAKYGYTF. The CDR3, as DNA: TGTGCCAGCAGTTTGATAGGGGCCAAATATGGCTACACCTTC.